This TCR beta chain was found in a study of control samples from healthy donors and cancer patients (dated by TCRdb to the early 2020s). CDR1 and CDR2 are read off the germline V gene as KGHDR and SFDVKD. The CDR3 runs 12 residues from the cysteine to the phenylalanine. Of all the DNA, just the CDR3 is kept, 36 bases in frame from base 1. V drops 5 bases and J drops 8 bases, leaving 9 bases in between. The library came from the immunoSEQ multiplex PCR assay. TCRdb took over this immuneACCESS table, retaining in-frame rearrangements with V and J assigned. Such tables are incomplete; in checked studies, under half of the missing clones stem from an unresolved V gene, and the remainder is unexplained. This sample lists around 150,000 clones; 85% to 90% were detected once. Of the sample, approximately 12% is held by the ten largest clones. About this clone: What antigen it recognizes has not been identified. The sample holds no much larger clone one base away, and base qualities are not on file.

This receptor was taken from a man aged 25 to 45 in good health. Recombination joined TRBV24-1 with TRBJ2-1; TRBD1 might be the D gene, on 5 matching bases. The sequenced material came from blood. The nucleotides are TGTGCCACCAGTGTCCAGGGCTATGAGCAGTTCTTC. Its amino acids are CATSVQGYEQFF.